One sample yielded the 18 T cell receptor beta chains listed below, sequenced in a study of T cells after yellow fever vaccination. TCRdb independently ran MiXCR on the 5' RACE reads; one entry per CDR3 protein. The profile shows under 550,000 distinct CDR3 sequences, roughly 22% of them singletons. This sample comprised PBMCs, obtained about 20 days after the first yellow fever vaccination. The receptors originated from a man between 18 and 35 years old who received the YFV17D yellow fever vaccine.

The chain recombines TRBV12-3 or TRBV12-4 with TRBJ1-2; D is uncertain. The ends were cut back, 4 bases at V and 5 bases at J, with 8 bases in the middle. There are 12 residues in the CDR3. The CDR3 nucleotides are TGTGCCAGCAGTTGGGGAGGGTATGGCTACACCTTC. It specifies CASSWGGYGYTF.

The rearrangement uses TRBV4-1 and TRBJ1-2, with a possible D match to TRBD1 (6 bases). This CDR3 comprises 14 residues. V dropped 3 bases and J dropped 6 bases, with 14 bases sitting between them. Germline loops: CDR1 MGHRA, CDR2 YSYEKL. DNA of the CDR3: TGCGCCAGCAGCCAGATTGGGACAATGGATGGCTACACCTTC. It specifies CASSQIGTMDGYTF.

There are a few counts of this clonotype. J is TRBJ1-5 and V is TRBV5-1; unclear D gene. V was cut by 2 bases and J by 1 base, with 10 bases left in between. CDR3 size: 15 residues. In germline, CDR1 is SGHRS, CDR2 YFSETQ. The CDR3 sequence is CASSFGTTSNQPQHF. The CDR3 bases are TGCGCCAGCAGCTTCGGAACCACGAGCAATCAGCCCCAGCATTTT.

The chain carries TRBV30 and TRBJ2-3; TRBD1 might be the D (6 bases). V dropped 5 bases and J dropped 10 bases, with 19 bases sitting between them. This CDR3 has 13 residues. The germline V gene encodes CDR1 GTSNPN and CDR2 SVGIG (reference sequence). DNA of the CDR3: TGTGCCTGGCGCGGGCACGGGACACACCCGCAGTATTTT. Translation gives CAWRGHGTHPQYF.

The table lists this clonotype with a few counts. The rearrangement uses TRBV23-1 and TRBJ2-2, with D perhaps matching TRBD1 (5 bases). Being an ORF, TRBV23-1 has a function that is uncertain. The ends were cut back, 0 bases at V and 6 bases at J, with 26 bases in the middle. CDR3 size: 20 residues. The CDR3 DNA reads TGCGCCAGCAGTCAATCCCAGGGATTGTTATCGCTCACGACGGCCGGGGAGCTGTTTTTT. Translating gives CASSQSQGLLSLTTAGELFF.

The chain couples TRBV5-4 to TRBJ1-5; 9 nucleotides align to TRBD1. This CDR3 contains 15 residues. Germline loops: CDR1 SGHNT, CDR2 YYREEE (reference sequence). V was clipped by 4 bases and J by 3 bases; unmatched bases: 5. CDR3 sequence: CASSPGTGNNQPQHF. CDR3 bases: TGTGCCAGCAGCCCTGGGACAGGGAACAATCAGCCCCAGCATTTT.

The chain joins TRBV27 to TRBJ2-7, with 9 bases matching TRBD1. The CDR3 sequence is 15 residues long. Germline V gives CDR1 MNHEY, CDR2 SMNVEV (reference sequence). The V gene end was trimmed by 5 bases and the J gene end by 6 bases; junction bases not matched to a gene: 11. CDR3 nucleotides: TGTGCCAGCAGTCTCCAGGGGACAGGGCGGACCGAGCAGTACTTC. Protein sequence: CASSLQGTGRTEQYF.

V gene TRBV4-2 combines with J gene TRBJ1-2, with 10 positions matching TRBD1. Germline CDR1 and CDR2: LGHNA and YNFKEQ. CDR3 length: 15 amino acids. V dropped 1 base and J dropped 13; count of bases not matched to a gene: 12. The CDR3 nucleotides are TGTGCCAGCAGCCAAGGTTGGACAGGGGGATATAAGGTCACCTTC. Protein sequence: CASSQGWTGGYKVTF.

The rearrangement links TRBV7-2 to TRBJ1-4, with D possibly being TRBD1 (6 bases). CDR1 and CDR2 from the germline V gene are SGHTA and FQGNSA. CDR3 size: 16 residues. With 1 base removed from V and 7 bases from J, the gap between germline ends came to 16 bases. CDR3 sequence: CASSLVGRGRGEKLFF. In DNA, the CDR3 is TGTGCCAGCAGCTTAGTCGGACGGGGGCGAGGTGAAAAACTGTTTTTT.

The J gene is TRBJ2-5, the V gene TRBV15; no definite D call. The CDR3 contains 15 residues. CDR1 is LNHNV, CDR2 YYDKDF, per germline (reference sequence). The V gene lost 3 bases and the J gene lost 5 bases, with 16 bases spanning the gap. CDR3 bases: TGTGCCACCAGCAGCCTAGAGAAGGATAGGGAGACCCAGTACTTC. Protein: CATSSLEKDRETQYF.

This clonotype occurred a few times. The CDR3 loop is CASSLAYGDTQYF. CDR3 bases: TGTGCCAGCAGTTTAGCGTATGGGGATACGCAGTATTTT. The chain uses TRBV12-3 or TRBV12-4 and TRBJ2-3, with D hard to call. This CDR3 is 13 amino acids long. The ends were cut back, 0 bases at V and 6 bases at J, with 7 bases in the middle.

This chain links TRBV18 with TRBJ2-7; D not certain. Germline V gene data show CDR1 as KGHSH and CDR2 as LQKENI. Trimming removed 6 bases from V and 6 bases from J, with 12 bases in between. The CDR3 loop spans 12 amino acids. The CDR3 is CASSPSFVEQYF. The CDR3 DNA is TGTGCCAGCTCCCCCTCGTTTGTCGAGCAGTACTTC.

This clonotype was seen more than once but under ten times. The chain recombines TRBV2 with TRBJ1-5, with D possibly being TRBD1 (5 bases). There are 12 residues in the CDR3. CDR1 and CDR2 (germline): SNHLY, FYNNEI. Trimming took 6 bases from V and 14 from J, leaving 17 bases between them. In DNA form, the CDR3 reads TGTGCCAGCAGGGACCGGGACCCCTGGGAGCATTTT. Translating it yields CASRDRDPWEHF.

This clonotype has just a few counts. The V call is TRBV7-9, the J call TRBJ2-1, with 12 bases fitting TRBD2. V was pared by 4 bases and J by 2 bases, with 3 bases of the junction left unmatched. Germline loops: CDR1 SEHNR, CDR2 FQNEAQ (reference sequence). This CDR3 comprises 16 residues. The CDR3 sequence is CASSSTSGGPYNEQFF. In DNA, the CDR3 is TGTGCCAGCAGCTCCACTAGCGGGGGGCCCTACAATGAGCAGTTCTTC.

This chain uses TRBV7-2 with TRBJ2-5; tentatively, D is TRBD1 (6 bases). There are 15 residues in the CDR3. Trimming took 0 bases from V and 5 from J, leaving 13 bases between them. Germline V gene data show CDR1 as SGHTA and CDR2 as FQGNSA. CDR3 residues: CASSLAGASRETQYF. The CDR3 DNA is TGTGCCAGCAGCTTAGCGGGGGCCTCCAGGGAGACCCAGTACTTC.

J is TRBJ2-5 and V is TRBV9; maybe TRBD2 (5 bases). The CDR3 covers 14 residues. V was clipped by 1 base and J by 4 bases, with 11 bases between them. Germline CDR1 SGDLS, CDR2 YYNGEE. CDR3 bases: TGTGCCAGCAGCGTATTGGAACGGGGAGAGACCCAGTACTTC. This translates into CASSVLERGETQYF.

The gene calls are TRBV9 and TRBJ1-5, with 7 bases lining up with TRBD1. The CDR3 runs 14 residues. Germline loops: CDR1 SGDLS, CDR2 YYNGEE. The junction had 7 bases not matched to a gene; V was cut back by 4 bases and J by 6 bases. The chain's CDR3 is CASSQGVLSQPQHF. The CDR3 coding sequence is TGTGCCAGCAGCCAGGGGGTTCTCTCTCAGCCCCAGCATTTT.

This clonotype was found many times. At one end, the junction sequence differs from germline, possibly due to a read error. The chain combines TRBV5-6 with TRBJ2-7, with 9 bases lining up with TRBD1. CDR1 and CDR2 from the germline V gene are SGHDT and YYEEEE. The CDR3 length is 13 residues. CDR3 residues: CASSLGQGNEQYF. In nucleotides, the CDR3 is TGCGCCAGCAGCTTGGGACAGGGTAACGAGCAGTACTTC.